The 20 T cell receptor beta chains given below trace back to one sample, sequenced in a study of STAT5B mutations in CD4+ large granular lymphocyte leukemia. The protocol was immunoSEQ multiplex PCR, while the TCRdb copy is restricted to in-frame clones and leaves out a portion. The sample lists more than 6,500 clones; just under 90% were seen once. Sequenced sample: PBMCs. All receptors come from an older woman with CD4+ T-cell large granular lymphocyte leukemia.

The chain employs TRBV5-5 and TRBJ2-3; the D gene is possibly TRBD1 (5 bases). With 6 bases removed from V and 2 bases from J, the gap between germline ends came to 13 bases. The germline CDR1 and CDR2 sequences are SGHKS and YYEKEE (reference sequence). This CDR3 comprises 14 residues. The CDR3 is CASTPREFTDTQYF. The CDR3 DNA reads TGTGCCAGCACCCCCAGGGAATTCACAGATACGCAGTATTTT.

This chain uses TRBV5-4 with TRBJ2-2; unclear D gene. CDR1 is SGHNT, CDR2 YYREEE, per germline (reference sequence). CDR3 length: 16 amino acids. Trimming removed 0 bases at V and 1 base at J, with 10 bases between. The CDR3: CASSLGVGKNTGELFF. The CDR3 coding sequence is TGTGCCAGCAGCTTGGGGGTGGGAAAGAACACCGGGGAGCTGTTTTTT.

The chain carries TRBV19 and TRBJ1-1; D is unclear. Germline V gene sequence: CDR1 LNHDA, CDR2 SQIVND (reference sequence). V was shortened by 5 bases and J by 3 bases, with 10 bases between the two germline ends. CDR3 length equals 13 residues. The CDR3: CASSASGYTEAFF. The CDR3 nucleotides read TGTGCCAGTAGTGCCTCAGGATACACTGAAGCTTTCTTT.

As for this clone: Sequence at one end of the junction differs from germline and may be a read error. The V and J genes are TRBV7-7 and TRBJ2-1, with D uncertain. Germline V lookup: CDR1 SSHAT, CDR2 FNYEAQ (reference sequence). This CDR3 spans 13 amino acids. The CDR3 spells CASSLLFLGEQFF. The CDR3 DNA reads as TGTGCTAGCAGCTTACTCTTCCTAGGTGAGCAGTTCTTC.

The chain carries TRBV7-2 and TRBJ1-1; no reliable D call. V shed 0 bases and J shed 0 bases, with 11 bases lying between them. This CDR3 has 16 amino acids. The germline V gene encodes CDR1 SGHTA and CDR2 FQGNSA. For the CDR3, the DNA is TGTGCCAGCAGCTTAGCGCGAGGCGGAGTGAACACTGAAGCTTTCTTT. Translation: CASSLARGGVNTEAFF.

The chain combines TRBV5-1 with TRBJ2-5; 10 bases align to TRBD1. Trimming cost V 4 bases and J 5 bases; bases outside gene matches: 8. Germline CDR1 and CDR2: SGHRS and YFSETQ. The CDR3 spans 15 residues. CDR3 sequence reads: CASSASGTGVETQYF. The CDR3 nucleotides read TGCGCCAGCAGCGCATCCGGGACAGGGGTGGAGACCCAGTACTTC.

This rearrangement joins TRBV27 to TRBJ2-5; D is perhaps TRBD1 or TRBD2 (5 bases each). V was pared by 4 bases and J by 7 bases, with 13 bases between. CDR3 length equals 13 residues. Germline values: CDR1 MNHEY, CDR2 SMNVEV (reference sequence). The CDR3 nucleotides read TGTGCCAGCAGTTCCCGGGACGGCGGGACCCAGTACTTC. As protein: CASSSRDGGTQYF.

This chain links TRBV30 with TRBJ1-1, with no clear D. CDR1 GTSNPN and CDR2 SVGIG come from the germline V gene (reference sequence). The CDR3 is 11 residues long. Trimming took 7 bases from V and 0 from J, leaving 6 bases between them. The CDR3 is CAYRLNTEAFF. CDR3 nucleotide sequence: TGTGCCTACCGCCTGAACACTGAAGCTTTCTTT.

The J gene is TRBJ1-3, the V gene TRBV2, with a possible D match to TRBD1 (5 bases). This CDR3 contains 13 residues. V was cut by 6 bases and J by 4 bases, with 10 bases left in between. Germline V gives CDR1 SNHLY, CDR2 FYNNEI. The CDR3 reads CASSRVQGNTIYF. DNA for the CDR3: TGTGCCAGCAGCAGGGTGCAGGGAAACACCATATATTTT.

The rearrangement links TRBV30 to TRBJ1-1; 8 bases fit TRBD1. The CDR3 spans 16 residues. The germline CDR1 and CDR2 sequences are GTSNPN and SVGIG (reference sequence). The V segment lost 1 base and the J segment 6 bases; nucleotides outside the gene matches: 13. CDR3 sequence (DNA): TGTGCCTGGAGTGAGCGGGCAGGGGGCAAAGGGGCTGAAGCTTTCTTT. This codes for CAWSERAGGKGAEAFF. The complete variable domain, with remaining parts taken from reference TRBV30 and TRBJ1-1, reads SQTIHQWPATLVQPVGSPLSLECTVEGTSNPNLYWYRQAAGRGLQLLFYSVGIGQISSEVPQNLSASRPQDRQFILSSKKLLLSDSGFYLCAWSERAGGKGAEAFFGQGTRLTVV.

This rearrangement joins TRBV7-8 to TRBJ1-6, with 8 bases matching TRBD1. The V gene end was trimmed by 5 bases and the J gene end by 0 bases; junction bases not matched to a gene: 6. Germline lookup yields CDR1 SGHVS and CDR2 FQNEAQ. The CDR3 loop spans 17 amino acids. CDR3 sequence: CASSPRTGSSYNSPLHF. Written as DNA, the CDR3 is TGTGCCAGCAGCCCTCGGACAGGGAGCTCCTATAATTCACCCCTCCACTTT.

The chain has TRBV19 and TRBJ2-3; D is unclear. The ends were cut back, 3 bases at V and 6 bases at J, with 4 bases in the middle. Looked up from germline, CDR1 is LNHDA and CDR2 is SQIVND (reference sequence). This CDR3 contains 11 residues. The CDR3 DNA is TGTGCCAGTAGTATCTCTGATACGCAGTATTTT. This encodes CASSISDTQYF.

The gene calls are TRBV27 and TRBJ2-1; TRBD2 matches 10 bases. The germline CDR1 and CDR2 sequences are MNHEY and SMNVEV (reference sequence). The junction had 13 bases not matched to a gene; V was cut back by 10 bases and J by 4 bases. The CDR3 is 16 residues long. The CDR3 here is CATLGIAGGFYNEQFF. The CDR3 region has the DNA TGTGCCACCTTGGGGATAGCGGGGGGTTTTTACAATGAGCAGTTCTTC.

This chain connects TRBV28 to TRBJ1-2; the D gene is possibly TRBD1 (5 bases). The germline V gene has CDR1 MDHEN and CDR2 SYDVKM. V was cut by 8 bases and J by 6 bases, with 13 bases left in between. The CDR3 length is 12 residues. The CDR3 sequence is CASYLGGNGYTF. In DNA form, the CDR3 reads TGTGCCAGCTACTTGGGGGGGAATGGCTACACCTTC.

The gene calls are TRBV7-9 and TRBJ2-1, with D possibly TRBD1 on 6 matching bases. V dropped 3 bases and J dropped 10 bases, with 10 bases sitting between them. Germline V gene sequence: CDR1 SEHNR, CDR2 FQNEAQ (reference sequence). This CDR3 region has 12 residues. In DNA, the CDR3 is TGTGCCAGCAGCTTCGTAGGGGGAGAGCAGTTCTTC. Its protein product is CASSFVGGEQFF. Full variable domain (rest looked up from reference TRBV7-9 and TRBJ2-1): DTGVSQNPRHKITKRGQNVTFRCDPISEHNRLYWYRQTLGQGPEFLTYFQNEAQLEKSRLLSDRFSAERPKGSFSTLEIQRTEQGDSAMYLCASSFVGGEQFFGPGTRLTVL.

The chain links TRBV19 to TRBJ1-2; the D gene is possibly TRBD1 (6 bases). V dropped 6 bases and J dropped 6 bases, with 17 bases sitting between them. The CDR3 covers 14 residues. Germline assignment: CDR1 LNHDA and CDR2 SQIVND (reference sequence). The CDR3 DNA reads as TGTGCCAGTAGAGGGGGGGGAAGGATGAATGGCTACACCTTC. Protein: CASRGGGRMNGYTF.

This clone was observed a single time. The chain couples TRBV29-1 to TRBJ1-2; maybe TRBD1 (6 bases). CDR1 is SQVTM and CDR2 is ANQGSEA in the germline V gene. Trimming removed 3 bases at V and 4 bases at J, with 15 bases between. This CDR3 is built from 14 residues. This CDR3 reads CSVDEGGQSYGYTF. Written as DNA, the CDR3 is TGCAGCGTTGATGAGGGGGGTCAGAGCTATGGCTACACCTTC.

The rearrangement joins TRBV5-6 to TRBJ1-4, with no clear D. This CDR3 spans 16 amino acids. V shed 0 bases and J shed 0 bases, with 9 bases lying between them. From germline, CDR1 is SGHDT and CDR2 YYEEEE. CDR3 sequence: CASSLDGGATNEKLFF. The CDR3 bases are TGTGCCAGCAGCTTGGACGGCGGAGCAACTAATGAAAAACTGTTTTTT. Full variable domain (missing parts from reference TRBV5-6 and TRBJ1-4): DAGVTQSPTHLIKTRGQQVTLRCSPKSGHDTVSWYQQALGQGPQFIFQYYEEEERQRGNFPDRFSGHQFPNYSSELNVNALLLGDSALYLCASSLDGGATNEKLFFGSGTQLSVL.

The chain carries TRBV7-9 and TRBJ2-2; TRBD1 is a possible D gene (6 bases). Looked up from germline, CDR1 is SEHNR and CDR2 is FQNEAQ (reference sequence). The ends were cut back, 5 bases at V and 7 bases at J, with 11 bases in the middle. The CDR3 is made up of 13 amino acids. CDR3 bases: TGTGCCAGCAGCCCAGAGGGGGTCGGGGAGCTGTTTTTT. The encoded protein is CASSPEGVGELFF. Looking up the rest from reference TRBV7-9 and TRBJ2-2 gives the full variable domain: DTGVSQNPRHKITKRGQNVTFRCDPISEHNRLYWYRQTLGQGPEFLTYFQNEAQLEKSRLLSDRFSAERPKGSFSTLEIQRTEQGDSAMYLCASSPEGVGELFFGEGSRLTVL.

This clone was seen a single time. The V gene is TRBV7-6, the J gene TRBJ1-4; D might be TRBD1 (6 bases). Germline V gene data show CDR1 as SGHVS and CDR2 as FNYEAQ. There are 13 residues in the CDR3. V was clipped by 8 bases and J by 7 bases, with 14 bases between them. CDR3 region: CASSGAQGEKLFF. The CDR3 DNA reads TGTGCCAGCTCAGGGGCCCAAGGTGAAAAACTGTTTTTT.